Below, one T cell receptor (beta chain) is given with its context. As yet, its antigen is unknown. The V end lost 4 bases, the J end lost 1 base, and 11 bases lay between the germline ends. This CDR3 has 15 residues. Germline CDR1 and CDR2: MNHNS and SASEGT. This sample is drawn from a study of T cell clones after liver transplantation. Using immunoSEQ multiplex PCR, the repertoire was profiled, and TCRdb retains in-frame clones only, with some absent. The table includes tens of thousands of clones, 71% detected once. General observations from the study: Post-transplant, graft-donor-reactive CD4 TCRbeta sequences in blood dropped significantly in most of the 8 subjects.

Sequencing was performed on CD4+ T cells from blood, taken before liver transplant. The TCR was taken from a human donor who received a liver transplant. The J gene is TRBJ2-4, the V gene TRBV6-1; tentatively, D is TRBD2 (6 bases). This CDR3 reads CASSGKEGAKNIQYF. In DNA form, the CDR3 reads TGTGCCAGCAGTGGCAAGGAGGGGGCCAAAAACATTCAGTACTTC.